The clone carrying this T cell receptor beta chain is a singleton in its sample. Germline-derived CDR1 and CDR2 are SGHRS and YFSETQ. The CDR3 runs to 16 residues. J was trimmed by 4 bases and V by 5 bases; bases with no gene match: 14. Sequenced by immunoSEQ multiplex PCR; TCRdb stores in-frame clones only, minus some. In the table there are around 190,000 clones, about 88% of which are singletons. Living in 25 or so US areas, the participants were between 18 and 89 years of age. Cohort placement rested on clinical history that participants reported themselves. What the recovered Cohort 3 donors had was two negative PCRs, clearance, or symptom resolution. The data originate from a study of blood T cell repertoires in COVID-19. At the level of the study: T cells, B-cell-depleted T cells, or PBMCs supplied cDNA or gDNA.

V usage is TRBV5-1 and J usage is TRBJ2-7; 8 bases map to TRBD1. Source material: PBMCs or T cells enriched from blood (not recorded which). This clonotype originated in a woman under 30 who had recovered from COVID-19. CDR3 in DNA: TGCGCCAGCAGTGCGCCGGGACAGGATAATATGTACGAGCAGTACTTC. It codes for CASSAPGQDNMYEQYF. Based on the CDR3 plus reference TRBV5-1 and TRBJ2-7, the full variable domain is KAGVTQTPRYLIKTRGQQVTLSCSPISGHRSVSWYQQTPGQGLQFLFEYFSETQRNKGNFPGRFSGRQFSNSRSEMNVSTLELGDSALYLCASSAPGQDNMYEQYFGPGTRLTVT.